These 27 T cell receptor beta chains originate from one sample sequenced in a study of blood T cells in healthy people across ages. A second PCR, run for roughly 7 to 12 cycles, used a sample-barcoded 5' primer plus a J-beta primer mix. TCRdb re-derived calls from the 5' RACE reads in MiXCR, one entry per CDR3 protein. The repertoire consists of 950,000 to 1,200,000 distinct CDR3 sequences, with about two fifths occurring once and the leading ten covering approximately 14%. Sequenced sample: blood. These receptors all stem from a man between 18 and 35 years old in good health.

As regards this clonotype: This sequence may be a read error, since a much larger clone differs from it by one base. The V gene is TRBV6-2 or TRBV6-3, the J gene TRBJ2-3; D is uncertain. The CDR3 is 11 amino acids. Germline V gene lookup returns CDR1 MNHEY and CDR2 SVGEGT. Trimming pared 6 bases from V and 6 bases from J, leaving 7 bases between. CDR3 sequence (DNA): TGTGCCAGCAGCCACGGGGATACGCAGTATTTT. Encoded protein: CASSHGDTQYF.

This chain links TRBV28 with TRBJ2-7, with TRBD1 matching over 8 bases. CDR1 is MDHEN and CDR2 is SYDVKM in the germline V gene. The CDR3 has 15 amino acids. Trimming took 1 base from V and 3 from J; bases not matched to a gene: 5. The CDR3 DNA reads TGTGCCAGCAGTTTATACAGGACAGGGTTCTACGAGCAGTACTTC. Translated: CASSLYRTGFYEQYF.

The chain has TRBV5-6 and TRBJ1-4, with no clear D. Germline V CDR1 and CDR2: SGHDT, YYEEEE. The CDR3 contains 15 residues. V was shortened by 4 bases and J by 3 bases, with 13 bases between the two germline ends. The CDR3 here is CASSRAETSNEKLFF. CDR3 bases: TGTGCCAGCAGCCGGGCGGAGACCTCTAATGAAAAACTGTTTTTT.

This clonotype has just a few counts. CDR3 residues: CASSRPGLGPTNEKLFF. CDR3 bases: TGTGCCAGCAGCCGACCGGGCCTCGGCCCCACTAATGAAAAACTGTTTTTT. The chain has TRBV28 and TRBJ1-4; no clear D. The germline V and J ends were trimmed by 6 bases and 2 bases, with 19 bases remaining between them. This CDR3 comprises 17 residues. Germline V CDR1 and CDR2: MDHEN, SYDVKM.

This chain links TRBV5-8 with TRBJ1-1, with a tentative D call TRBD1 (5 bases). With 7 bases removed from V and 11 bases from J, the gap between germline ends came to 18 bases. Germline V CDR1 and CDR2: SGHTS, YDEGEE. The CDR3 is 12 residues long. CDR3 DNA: TGTGCCAGCTCTCTACGCGGGGCCGGGGCTTTCTTT. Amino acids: CASSLRGAGAFF.

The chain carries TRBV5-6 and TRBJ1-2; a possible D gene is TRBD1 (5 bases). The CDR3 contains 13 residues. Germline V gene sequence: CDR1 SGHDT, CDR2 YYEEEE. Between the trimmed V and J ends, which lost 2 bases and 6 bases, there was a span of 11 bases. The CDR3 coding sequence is TGTGCCAGCAGCTTTCGGGGCGCCAATGGCTACACCTTC. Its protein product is CASSFRGANGYTF.

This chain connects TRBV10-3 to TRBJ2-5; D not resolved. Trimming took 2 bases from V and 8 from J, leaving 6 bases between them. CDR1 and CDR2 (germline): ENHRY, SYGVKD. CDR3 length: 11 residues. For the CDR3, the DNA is TGTGCCATCAGTGAGGGAGTCACCCAGTACTTC. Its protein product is CAISEGVTQYF.

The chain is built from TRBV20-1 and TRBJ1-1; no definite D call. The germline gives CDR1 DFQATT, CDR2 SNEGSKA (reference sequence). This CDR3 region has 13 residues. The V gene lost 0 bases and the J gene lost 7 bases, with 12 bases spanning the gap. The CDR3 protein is CSARESFVGEAFF. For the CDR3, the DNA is TGCAGTGCTAGAGAGTCTTTTGTGGGTGAAGCTTTCTTT.

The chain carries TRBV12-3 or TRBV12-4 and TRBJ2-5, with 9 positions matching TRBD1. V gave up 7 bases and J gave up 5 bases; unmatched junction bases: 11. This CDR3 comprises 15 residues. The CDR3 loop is CASTSEQGARETQYF. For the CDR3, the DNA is TGTGCCAGCACGTCCGAACAGGGGGCGCGTGAGACCCAGTACTTC.

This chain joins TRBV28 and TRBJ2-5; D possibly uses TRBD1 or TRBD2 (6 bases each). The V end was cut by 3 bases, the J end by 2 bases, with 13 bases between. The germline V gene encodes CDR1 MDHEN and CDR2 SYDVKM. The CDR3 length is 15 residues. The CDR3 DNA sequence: TGTGCCAGCAGTTTGGAGGGACAACTACAAGAGACCCAGTACTTC. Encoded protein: CASSLEGQLQETQYF.

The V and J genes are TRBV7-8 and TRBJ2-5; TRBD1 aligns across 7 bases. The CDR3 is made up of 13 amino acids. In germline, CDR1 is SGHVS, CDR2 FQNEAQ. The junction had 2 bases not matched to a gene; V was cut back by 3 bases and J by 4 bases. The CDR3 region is CASSFTGVETQYF. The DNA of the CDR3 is TGTGCCAGCAGCTTTACAGGGGTAGAGACCCAGTACTTC.

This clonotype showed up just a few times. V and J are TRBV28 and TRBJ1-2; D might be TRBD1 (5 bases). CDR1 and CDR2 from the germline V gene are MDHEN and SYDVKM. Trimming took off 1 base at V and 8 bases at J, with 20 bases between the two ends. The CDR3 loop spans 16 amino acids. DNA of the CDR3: TGTGCCAGCAGTTTATATATCTTGTGGGGACCCAGGGGCTACACCTTC. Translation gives CASSLYILWGPRGYTF.

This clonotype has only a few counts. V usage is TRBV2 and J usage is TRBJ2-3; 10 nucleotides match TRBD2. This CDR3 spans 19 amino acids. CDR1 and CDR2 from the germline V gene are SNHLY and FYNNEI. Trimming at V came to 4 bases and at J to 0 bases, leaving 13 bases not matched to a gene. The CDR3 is CASSGAGLAGAYSTDTQYF. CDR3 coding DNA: TGTGCCAGCAGTGGAGCGGGGCTAGCGGGGGCCTATAGCACAGATACGCAGTATTTT.

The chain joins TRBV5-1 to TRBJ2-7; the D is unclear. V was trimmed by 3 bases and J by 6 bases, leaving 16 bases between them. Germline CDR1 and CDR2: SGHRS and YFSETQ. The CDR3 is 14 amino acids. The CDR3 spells CASSSRAFTLEQYF. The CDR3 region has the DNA TGCGCCAGCAGCTCACGGGCCTTTACCCTCGAGCAGTACTTC.

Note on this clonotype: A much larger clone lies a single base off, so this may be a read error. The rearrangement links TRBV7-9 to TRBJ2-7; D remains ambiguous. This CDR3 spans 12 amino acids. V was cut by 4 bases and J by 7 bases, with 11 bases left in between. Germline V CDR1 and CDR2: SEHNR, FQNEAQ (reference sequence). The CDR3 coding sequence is TGTGCCAGCAGCTCCCATACCAATGAGCAGTACTTC. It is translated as CASSSHTNEQYF.

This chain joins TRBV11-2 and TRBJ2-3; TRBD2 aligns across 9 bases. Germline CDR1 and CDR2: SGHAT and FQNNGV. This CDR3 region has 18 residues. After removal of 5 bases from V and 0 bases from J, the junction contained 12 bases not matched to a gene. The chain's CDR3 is CASSPDAVAGVSTDTQYF. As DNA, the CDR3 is TGTGCCAGCAGCCCCGACGCAGTAGCGGGGGTAAGCACAGATACGCAGTATTTT.

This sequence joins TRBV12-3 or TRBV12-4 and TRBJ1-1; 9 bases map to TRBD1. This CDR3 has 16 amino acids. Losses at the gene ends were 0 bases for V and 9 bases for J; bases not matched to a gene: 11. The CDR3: CASSLAKTTGGPQAFF. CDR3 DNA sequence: TGTGCCAGCAGTTTAGCAAAAACGACAGGGGGACCCCAAGCTTTCTTT.

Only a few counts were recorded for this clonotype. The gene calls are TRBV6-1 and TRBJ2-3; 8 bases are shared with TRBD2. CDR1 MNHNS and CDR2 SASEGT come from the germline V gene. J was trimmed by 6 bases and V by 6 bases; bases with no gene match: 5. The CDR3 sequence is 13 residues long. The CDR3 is CASRKLAADTQYF. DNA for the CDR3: TGTGCCAGCAGAAAACTAGCGGCCGATACGCAGTATTTT.

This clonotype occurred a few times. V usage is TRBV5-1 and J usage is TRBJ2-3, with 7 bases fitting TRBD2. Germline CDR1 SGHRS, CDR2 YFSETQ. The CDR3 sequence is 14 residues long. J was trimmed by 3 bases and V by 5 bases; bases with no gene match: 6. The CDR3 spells CASRGLTRTDTQYF. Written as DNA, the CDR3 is TGCGCCAGCAGGGGACTAACCCGTACAGATACGCAGTATTTT.

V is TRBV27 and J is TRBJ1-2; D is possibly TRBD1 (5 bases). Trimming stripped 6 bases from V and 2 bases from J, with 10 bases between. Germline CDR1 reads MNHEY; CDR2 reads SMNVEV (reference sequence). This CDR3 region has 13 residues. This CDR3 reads CASRIGGNYGYTF. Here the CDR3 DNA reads TGTGCCAGCAGGATCGGGGGAAACTATGGCTACACCTTC.

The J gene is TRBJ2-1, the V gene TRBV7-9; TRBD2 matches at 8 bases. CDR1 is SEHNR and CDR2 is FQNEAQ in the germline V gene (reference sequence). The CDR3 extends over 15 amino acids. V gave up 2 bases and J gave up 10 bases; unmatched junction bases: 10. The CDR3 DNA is TGTGCCAGCAGCTTAATTAGCGGGGTCGGGGGAGAGCAGTTCTTC. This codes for CASSLISGVGGEQFF.

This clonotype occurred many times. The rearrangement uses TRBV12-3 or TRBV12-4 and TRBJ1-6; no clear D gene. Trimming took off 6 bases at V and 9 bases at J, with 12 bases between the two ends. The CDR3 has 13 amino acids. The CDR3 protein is CASSQRNTSPLHF. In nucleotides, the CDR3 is TGTGCCAGCAGCCAAAGGAACACTTCACCCCTCCACTTT.

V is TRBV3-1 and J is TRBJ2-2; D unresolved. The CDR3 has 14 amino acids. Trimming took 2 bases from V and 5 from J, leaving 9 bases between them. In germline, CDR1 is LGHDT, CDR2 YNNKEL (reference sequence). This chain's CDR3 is CASSQLLRTGELFF. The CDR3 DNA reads TGTGCCAGCAGCCAATTGCTACGGACCGGGGAGCTGTTTTTT.

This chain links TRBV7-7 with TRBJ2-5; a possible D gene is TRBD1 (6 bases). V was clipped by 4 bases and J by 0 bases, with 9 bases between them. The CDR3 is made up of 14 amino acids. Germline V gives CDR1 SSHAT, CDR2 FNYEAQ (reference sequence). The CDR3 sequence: CASSSDRYQETQYF. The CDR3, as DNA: TGTGCCAGCAGCTCCGACAGGTACCAAGAGACCCAGTACTTC. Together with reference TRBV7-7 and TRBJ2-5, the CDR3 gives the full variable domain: GAGVSQSPRYKVTKRGQDVTLRCDPISSHATLYWYQQALGQGPEFLTYFNYEAQPDKSGLPSDRFSAERPEGSISTLTIQRTEQRDSAMYRCASSSDRYQETQYFGPGTRLLVL.

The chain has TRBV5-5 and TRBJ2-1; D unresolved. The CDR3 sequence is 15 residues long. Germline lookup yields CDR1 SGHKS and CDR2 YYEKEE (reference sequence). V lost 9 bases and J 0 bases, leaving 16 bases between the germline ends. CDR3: CATQLGPNSYNEQFF. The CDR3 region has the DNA TGTGCCACCCAGTTAGGACCGAACTCCTACAATGAGCAGTTCTTC.

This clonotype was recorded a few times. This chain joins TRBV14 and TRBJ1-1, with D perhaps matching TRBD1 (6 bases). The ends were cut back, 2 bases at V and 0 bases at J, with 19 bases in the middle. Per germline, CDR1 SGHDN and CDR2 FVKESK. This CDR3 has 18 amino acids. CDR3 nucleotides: TGTGCCAGCAGCCAACCCCATAGGGGGTTCAGGGTGAACACTGAAGCTTTCTTT. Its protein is CASSQPHRGFRVNTEAFF.

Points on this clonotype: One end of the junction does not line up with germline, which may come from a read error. CDR3 sequence (DNA): TGCGCCAGCAGCCAGATTGACAGAAAGAACGCTGAAGCTTTCTTT. This gives the protein CASSQIDRKNAEAFF. The J gene is TRBJ1-1, the V gene TRBV4-3, with D possibly being TRBD1 (5 bases). Per germline, CDR1 LGHNA and CDR2 YSLEER. The CDR3 is made up of 15 amino acids.